A single sample is the source of the 2 T cell receptor beta chains below, sequenced in a study of blood T cell repertoires in COVID-19. Method: immunoSEQ multiplex PCR; TCRdb's copy keeps in-frame clones and lacks some. The data contain 200,000 to 300,000 clones, 70% to 85% of them singletons. Input material: peripheral blood. The receptors here all came from a man in his forties who had recovered from COVID-19.

The rearrangement uses TRBV6-2 or TRBV6-3 and TRBJ1-1; 8 bases align to TRBD1. The germline V gene encodes CDR1 MNHEY and CDR2 SVGEGT. With 2 bases clipped from V and 3 bases from J, the junction kept 14 bases outside the gene matches. CDR3 length: 18 residues. The CDR3: CASSYGQGFGWFYTEAFF. The CDR3 DNA sequence: TGTGCCAGCAGTTACGGACAGGGATTTGGATGGTTCTACACTGAAGCTTTCTTT.

The V and J genes are TRBV5-1 and TRBJ2-7; TRBD2 agrees at 10 bases. CDR1 is SGHRS, CDR2 YFSETQ, per germline. The CDR3 is made up of 15 amino acids. The V and J ends lost 0 bases and 3 bases, in that order; junction bases with no gene match: 3. The CDR3 nucleotides are TGCGCCAGCAGCTTGGGCTCTAGCGGGGGCTACGAGCAGTACTTC. Its translation: CASSLGSSGGYEQYF.